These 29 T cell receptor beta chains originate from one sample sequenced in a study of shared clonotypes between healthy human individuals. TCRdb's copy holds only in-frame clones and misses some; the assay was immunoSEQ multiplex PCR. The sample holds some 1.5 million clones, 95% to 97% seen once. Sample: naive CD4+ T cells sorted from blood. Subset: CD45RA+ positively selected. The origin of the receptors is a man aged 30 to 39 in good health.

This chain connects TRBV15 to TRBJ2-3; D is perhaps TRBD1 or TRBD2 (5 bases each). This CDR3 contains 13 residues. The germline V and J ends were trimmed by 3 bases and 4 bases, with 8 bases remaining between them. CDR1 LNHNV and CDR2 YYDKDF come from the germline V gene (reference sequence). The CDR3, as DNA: TGTGCCACCAGCAGGAGGGACGCAGATACGCAGTATTTT. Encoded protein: CATSRRDADTQYF.

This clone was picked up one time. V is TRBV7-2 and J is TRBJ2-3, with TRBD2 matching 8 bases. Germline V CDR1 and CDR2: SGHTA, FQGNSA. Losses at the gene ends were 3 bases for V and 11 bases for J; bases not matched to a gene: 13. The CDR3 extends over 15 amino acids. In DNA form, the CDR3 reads TGTGCCAGCAGCTTTTGGGGAGAGGCGACTAGCGAGCAGTATTTT. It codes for CASSFWGEATSEQYF. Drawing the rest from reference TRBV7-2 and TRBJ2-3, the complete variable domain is GAGVSQSPSNKVTEKGKDVELRCDPISGHTALYWYRQSLGQGLEFLIYFQGNSAPDKSGLPSDRFSAERTGGSVSTLTIQRTQQEDSAVYLCASSFWGEATSEQYFGPGTRLTVL.

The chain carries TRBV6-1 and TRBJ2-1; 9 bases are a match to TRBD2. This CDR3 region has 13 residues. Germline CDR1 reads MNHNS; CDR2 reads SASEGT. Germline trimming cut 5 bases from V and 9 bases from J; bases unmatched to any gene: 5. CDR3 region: CASSSGRIGEQFF. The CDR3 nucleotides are TGTGCCAGCAGTAGCGGGAGGATTGGTGAGCAGTTCTTC.

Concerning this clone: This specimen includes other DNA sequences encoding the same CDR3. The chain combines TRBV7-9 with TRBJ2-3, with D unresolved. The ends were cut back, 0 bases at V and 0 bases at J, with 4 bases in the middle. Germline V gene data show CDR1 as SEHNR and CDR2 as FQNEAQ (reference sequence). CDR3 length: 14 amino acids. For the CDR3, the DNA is TGTGCCAGCAGCTTAGCGGCTAGCACAGATACGCAGTATTTT. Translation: CASSLAASTDTQYF. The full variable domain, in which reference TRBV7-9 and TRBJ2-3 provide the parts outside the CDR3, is DTGVSQNPRHKITKRGQNVTFRCDPISEHNRLYWYRQTLGQGPEFLTYFQNEAQLEKSRLLSDRFSAERPKGSFSTLEIQRTEQGDSAMYLCASSLAASTDTQYFGPGTRLTVL.

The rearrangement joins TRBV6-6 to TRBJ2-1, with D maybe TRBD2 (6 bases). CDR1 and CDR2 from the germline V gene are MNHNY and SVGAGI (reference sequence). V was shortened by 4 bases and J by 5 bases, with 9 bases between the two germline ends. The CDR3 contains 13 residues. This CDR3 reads CASSSRGHNEQFF. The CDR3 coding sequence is TGTGCCAGCAGTTCGCGGGGACACAATGAGCAGTTCTTC.

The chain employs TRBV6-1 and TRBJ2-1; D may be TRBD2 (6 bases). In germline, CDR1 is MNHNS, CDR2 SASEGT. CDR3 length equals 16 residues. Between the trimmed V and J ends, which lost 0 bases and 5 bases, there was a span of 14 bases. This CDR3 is CASSEALTSRNNEQFF. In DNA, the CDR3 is TGTGCCAGCAGTGAAGCGCTCACTAGCCGGAACAATGAGCAGTTCTTC.

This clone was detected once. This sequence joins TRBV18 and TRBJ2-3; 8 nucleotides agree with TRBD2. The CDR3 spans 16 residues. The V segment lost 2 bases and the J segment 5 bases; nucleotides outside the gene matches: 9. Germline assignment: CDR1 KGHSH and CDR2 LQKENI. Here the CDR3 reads CASSPSAGGPGDTQYF. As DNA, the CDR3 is TGTGCCAGCTCACCAAGTGCGGGAGGACCCGGAGATACGCAGTATTTT.

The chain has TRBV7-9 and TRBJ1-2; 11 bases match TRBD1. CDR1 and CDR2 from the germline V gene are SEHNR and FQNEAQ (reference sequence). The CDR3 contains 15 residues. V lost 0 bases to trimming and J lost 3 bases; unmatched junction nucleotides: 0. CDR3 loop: CASSLAGQGDYGYTF. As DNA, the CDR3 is TGTGCCAGCAGCTTAGCGGGACAGGGGGACTATGGCTACACCTTC.

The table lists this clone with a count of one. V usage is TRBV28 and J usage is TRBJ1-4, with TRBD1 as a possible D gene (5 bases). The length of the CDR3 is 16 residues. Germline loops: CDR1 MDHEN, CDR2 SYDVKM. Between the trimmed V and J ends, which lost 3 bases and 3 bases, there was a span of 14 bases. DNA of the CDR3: TGTGCCAGCAGTTTCGACAGATTTCGGGCTAATGAAAAACTGTTTTTT. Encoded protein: CASSFDRFRANEKLFF.

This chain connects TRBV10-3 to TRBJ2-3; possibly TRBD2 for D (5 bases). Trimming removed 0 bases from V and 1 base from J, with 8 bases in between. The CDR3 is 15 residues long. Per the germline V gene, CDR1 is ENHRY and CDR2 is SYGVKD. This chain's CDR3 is CAISESGRGTDTQYF. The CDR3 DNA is TGTGCCATCAGTGAGTCTGGGCGGGGCACAGATACGCAGTATTTT.

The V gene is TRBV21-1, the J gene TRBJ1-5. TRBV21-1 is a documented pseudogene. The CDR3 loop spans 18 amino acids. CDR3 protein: CASSNSSGRFYSNQPQHF. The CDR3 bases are TGTGCCAGCAGCAACTCTTCGGGACGCTTCTATAGCAATCAGCCCCAGCATTTT.

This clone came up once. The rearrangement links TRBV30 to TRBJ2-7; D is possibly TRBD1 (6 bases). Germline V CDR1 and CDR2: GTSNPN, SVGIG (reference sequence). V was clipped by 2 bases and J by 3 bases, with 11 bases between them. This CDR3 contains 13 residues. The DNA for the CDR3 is TGTGCCTGGAGTCGACAGGTTCTCTACGAGCAGTACTTC. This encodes CAWSRQVLYEQYF. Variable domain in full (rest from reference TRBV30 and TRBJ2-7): SQTIHQWPATLVQPVGSPLSLECTVEGTSNPNLYWYRQAAGRGLQLLFYSVGIGQISSEVPQNLSASRPQDRQFILSSKKLLLSDSGFYLCAWSRQVLYEQYFGPGTRLTVT.

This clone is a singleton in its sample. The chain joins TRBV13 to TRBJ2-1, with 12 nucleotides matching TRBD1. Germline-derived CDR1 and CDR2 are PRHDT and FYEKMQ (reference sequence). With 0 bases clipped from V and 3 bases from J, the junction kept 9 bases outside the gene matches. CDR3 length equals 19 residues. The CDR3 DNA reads TGTGCCAGCAGCTTAGGCGTTGGGACAGGGGGCGCGCGCTACAATGAGCAGTTCTTC. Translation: CASSLGVGTGGARYNEQFF.

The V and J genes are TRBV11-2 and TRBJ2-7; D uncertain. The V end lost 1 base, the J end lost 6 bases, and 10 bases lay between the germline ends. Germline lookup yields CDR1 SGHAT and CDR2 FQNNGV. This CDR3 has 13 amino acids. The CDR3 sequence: CASSLGSEGEQYF. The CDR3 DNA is TGTGCCAGCAGCTTAGGCTCAGAAGGCGAGCAGTACTTC.

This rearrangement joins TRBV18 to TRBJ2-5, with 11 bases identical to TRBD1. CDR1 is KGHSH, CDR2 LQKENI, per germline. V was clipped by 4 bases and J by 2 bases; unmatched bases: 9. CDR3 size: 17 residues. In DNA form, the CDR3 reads TGTGCCAGCTCACGACGGGACAGGGGGATGGGGCAAGAGACCCAGTACTTC. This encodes CASSRRDRGMGQETQYF. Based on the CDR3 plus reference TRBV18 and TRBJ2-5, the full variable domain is NAGVMQNPRHLVRRRGQEARLRCSPMKGHSHVYWYRQLPEEGLKFMVYLQKENIIDESGMPKERFSAEFPKEGPSILRIQQVVRGDSAAYFCASSRRDRGMGQETQYFGPGTRLLVL.

The CDR3 spells CASSEWGLRRNEQFF. The CDR3 DNA reads TGTGCCAGCAGTGAATGGGGACTCAGGCGCAATGAGCAGTTCTTC. The chain recombines TRBV2 with TRBJ2-1; D is perhaps TRBD2 (6 bases). The V end lost 2 bases, the J end lost 6 bases, and 14 bases lay between the germline ends. Looked up from germline, CDR1 is SNHLY and CDR2 is FYNNEI. This CDR3 region has 15 residues.

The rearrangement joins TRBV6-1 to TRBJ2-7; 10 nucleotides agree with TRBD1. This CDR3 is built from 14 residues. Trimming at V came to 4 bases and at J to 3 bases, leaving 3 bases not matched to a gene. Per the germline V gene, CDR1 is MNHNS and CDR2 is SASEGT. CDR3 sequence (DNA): TGTGCCAGCAGTGCTGACAGGGGGCTCTACGAGCAGTACTTC. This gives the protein CASSADRGLYEQYF.

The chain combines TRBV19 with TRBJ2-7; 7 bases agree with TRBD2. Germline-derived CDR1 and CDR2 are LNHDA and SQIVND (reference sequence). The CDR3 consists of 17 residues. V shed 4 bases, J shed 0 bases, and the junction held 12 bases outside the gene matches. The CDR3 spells CASSTGPVGGISYEQYF. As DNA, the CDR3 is TGTGCCAGTAGTACCGGGCCGGTGGGAGGGATCTCCTACGAGCAGTACTTC.

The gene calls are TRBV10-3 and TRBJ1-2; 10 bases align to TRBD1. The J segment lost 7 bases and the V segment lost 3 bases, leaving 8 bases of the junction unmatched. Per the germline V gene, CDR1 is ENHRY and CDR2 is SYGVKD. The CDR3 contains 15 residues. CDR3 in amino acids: CAISDSEDRGVGYTF. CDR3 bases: TGTGCCATCAGTGACTCGGAGGACAGGGGGGTTGGCTACACCTTC.

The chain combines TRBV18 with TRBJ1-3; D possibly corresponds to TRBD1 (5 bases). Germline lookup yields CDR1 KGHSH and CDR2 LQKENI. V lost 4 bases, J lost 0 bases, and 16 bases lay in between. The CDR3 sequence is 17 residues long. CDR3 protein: CASSLTTALFSGNTIYF. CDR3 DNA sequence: TGTGCCAGCTCACTAACGACAGCCTTATTCTCTGGAAACACCATATATTTT.

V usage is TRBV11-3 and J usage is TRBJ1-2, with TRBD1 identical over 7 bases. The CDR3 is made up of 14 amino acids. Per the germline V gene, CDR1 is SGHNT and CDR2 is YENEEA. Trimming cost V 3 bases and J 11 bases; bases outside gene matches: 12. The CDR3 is CASSFPPPPQGYTF. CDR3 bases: TGTGCCAGCAGCTTCCCCCCTCCCCCACAGGGGTACACCTTC. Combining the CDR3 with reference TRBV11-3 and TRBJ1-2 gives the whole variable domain EAGVVQSPRYKIIEKKQPVAFWCNPISGHNTLYWYLQNLGQGPELLIRYENEEAVDDSQLPKDRFSAERLKGVDSTLKIQPAELGDSAVYLCASSFPPPPQGYTFGSGTRLTVV.

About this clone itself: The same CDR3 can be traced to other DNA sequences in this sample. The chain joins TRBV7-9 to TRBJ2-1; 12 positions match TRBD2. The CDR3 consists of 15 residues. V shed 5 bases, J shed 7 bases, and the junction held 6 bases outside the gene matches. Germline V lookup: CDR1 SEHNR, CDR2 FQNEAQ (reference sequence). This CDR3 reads CASSPGTSGSNEQFF. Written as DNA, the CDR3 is TGTGCCAGCAGCCCGGGGACTAGCGGGTCTAATGAGCAGTTCTTC.

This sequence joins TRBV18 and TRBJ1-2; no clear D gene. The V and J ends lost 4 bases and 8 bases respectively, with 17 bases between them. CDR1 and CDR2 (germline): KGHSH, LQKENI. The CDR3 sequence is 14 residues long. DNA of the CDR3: TGTGCCAGCTCACGGTTAACCAGTTTGGAAGGCTACACCTTC. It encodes CASSRLTSLEGYTF.

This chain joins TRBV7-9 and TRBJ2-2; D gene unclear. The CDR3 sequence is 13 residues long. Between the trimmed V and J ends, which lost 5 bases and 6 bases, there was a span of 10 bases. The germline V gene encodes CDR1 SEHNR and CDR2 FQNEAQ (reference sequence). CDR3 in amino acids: CASSTSVPGELFF. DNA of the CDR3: TGTGCCAGCAGCACCTCGGTACCCGGGGAGCTGTTTTTT.

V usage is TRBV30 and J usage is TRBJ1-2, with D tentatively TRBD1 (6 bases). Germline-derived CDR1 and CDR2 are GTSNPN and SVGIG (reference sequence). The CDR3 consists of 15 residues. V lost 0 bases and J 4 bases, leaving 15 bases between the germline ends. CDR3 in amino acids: CAWSVGQKPSYGYTF. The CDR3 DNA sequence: TGTGCCTGGAGTGTAGGACAGAAACCGTCCTATGGCTACACCTTC.

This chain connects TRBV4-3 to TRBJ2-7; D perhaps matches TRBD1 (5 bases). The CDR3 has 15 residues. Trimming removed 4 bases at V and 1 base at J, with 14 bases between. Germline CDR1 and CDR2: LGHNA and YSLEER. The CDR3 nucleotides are TGCGCCAGCAGCCGAAACAGGTGGGAATCCTACGAGCAGTACTTC. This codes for CASSRNRWESYEQYF.

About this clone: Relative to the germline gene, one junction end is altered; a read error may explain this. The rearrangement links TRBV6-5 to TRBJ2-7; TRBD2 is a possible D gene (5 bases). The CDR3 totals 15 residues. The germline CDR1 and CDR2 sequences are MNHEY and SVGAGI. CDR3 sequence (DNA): TGTGCCAGCAGAACGAGGGTAGCCCCCTCCCACGAGCAGTACTTC. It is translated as CASRTRVAPSHEQYF.

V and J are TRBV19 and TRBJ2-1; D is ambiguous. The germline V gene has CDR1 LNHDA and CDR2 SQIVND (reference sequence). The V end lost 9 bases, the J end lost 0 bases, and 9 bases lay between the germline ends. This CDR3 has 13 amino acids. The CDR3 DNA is TGTGCCAGCGGGCTCAGCTCCTACAATGAGCAGTTCTTC. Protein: CASGLSSYNEQFF.

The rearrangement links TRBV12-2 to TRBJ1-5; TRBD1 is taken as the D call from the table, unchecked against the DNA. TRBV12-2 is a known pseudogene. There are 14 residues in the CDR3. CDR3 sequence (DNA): TGTGCAAGTCGCTTAGTCGTGGGCCGTGGGCCCCAGCATTTT. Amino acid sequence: CASRLVVGRGPQHF.